This T cell receptor beta chain was sequenced during a study of blood T cell repertoires in COVID-19. Study background: Collection of acute and convalescent COVID-19 samples took place in the United States, Italy and Spain. In each case, the material was cDNA or gDNA derived from T cells, B-cell-depleted T cells, or PBMCs.

Repertoires were generated with immunoSEQ multiplex PCR, while TCRdb's copy carries only in-frame clones and drops some. The repertoire holds more than 75,000 clones, with more than 75% as singletons. The junction had 9 bases not matched to a gene; V was cut back by 5 bases and J by 5 bases. Germline values: CDR1 MGHDK, CDR2 SYGVNS. The CDR3 is made up of 15 amino acids. The sample taken for sequencing was peripheral blood. This chain connects TRBV25-1 to TRBJ2-1; 7 nucleotides line up with TRBD1. The sequence came from a woman older than 75 with active COVID-19. DNA for the CDR3: TGTGCCAGCAGTTATGCGAGGACAGGCCACAATGAGCAGTTCTTC. Encoded protein: CASSYARTGHNEQFF.